The 28 T cell receptor beta chains listed next were all sequenced from one sample in a study of T cells in Graves' hyperthyroidism and ophthalmopathy (dated by TCRdb to the late 2010s). The library was generated by multiplex PCR. These reads were obtained on an Illumina HiSeq 2000. TCR beta CDR3 regions were amplified from RNA transcripts. A first-round RT-PCR of the TCR CDR3 used the HTBI primer set with the Qiagen OneStep RT-PCR kit. The raw public data were reprocessed by TCRdb itself: fastp quality trimming at Q25, MiXCR clonotype calling, in-frame beta chains only. Identical CDR3 proteins give one entry, which carries the most common genes and DNA. The sample table shows some 560,000 distinct CDR3 sequences, and 15% to 18% are seen once. About 7% of the sample is held by the ten biggest clonotypes. The sequenced sample consisted of blood. The origin of the receptors is a woman aged 25 to 39 with Graves' hyperthyroidism.

This clonotype came up a few times. This rearrangement joins TRBV30 to TRBJ2-1; TRBD1 matches 7 bases. This CDR3 region has 15 residues. The germline CDR1 and CDR2 sequences are GTSNPN and SVGIG (reference sequence). V dropped 2 bases and J dropped 4; count of bases not matched to a gene: 8. This CDR3 reads CAWSKKTGLYNEQFF. The CDR3 DNA reads as TGTGCCTGGAGTAAGAAGACAGGGCTATACAATGAGCAGTTCTTC.

This clonotype occurred a few times. The chain couples TRBV10-3 to TRBJ2-1, with D uncertain. Germline-derived CDR1 and CDR2 are ENHRY and SYGVKD. The germline V and J ends were trimmed by 3 bases and 5 bases, with 14 bases remaining between them. The CDR3 covers 15 residues. For the CDR3, the DNA is TGTGCCATCAGTGACACAGCAGGTGCTGACAATGAGCAGTTCTTC. Translating it yields CAISDTAGADNEQFF.

This chain links TRBV6-1 with TRBJ1-1; possible D gene TRBD1, 5 bases. Trimming removed 5 bases at V and 8 bases at J, with 30 bases between. Germline CDR1 MNHNS, CDR2 SASEGT. This CDR3 contains 18 residues. The CDR3 region has the DNA TGTGCCAGCAGTCCTGAATACCCCTATACAGGAGAAAAAACAGAAGCTTTCTTT. Amino acid sequence: CASSPEYPYTGEKTEAFF.

This clonotype was observed many times. The chain combines TRBV24-1 with TRBJ2-1, with 8 positions matching TRBD1. Germline V lookup: CDR1 KGHDR, CDR2 SFDVKD. CDR3 length: 15 residues. V lost 2 bases and J lost 5; bases outside the gene matches: 4. CDR3 in DNA: TGTGCCACCAGTGATTCCGGGACAGGACACAATGAGCAGTTCTTC. Residues: CATSDSGTGHNEQFF.

In its sample, this clonotype was seen a few times. V and J are TRBV5-1 and TRBJ1-1; D is undetermined. This CDR3 is built from 14 residues. Between the trimmed V and J ends, which lost 0 bases and 2 bases, there was a span of 8 bases. Germline V lookup: CDR1 SGHRS, CDR2 YFSETQ. Written as DNA, the CDR3 is TGCGCCAGCAGCTTGGTTGAGGGAAACACTGAAGCTTTCTTT. Its translation is CASSLVEGNTEAFF.

This clonotype was detected many times. The V gene is TRBV7-9, the J gene TRBJ2-7, with D uncertain. Trimming cost V 5 bases and J 0 bases, with 14 bases left between them. Germline assignment: CDR1 SEHNR and CDR2 FQNEAQ (reference sequence). This CDR3 spans 15 amino acids. CDR3 coding DNA: TGTGCCAGCAGCCACGCGAAACCAAGCTCCTACGAGCAGTACTTC. Translated: CASSHAKPSSYEQYF.

This clonotype was seen repeatedly, ten times or more. The chain uses TRBV20-1 and TRBJ2-1, with a possible D match to TRBD2 (6 bases). CDR3 length: 14 amino acids. V was shortened by 3 bases and J by 2 bases, with 11 bases between the two germline ends. The germline V gene has CDR1 DFQATT and CDR2 SNEGSKA (reference sequence). CDR3 protein: CSARGGTPYNEQFF. CDR3 DNA sequence: TGCAGTGCTAGGGGCGGGACCCCCTACAATGAGCAGTTCTTC.

This clonotype was observed at least ten times. This chain uses TRBV20-1 with TRBJ1-4; weak D call: TRBD1 (6 bases). The germline V gene has CDR1 DFQATT and CDR2 SNEGSKA (reference sequence). The length of the CDR3 is 10 residues. CDR3 nucleotide sequence: TGCAGCTCCAGGGGTGAAAAACTGTTTTTT. Its protein is CSSRGEKLFF.

This clonotype was found many times. The rearrangement joins TRBV7-9 to TRBJ2-7; D might be TRBD1 (6 bases). The V gene's germline CDR1 is SEHNR and CDR2 FQNEAQ (reference sequence). The CDR3 sequence is 16 residues long. Trimming took 4 bases from V and 6 from J, leaving 22 bases between them. CDR3 loop: CASSSPANREVFEQYF. The CDR3 coding sequence is TGTGCCAGCAGCTCCCCCGCGAACAGGGAAGTTTTCGAGCAGTACTTC.

Concerning this clonotype itself: At one end the junction does not follow the germline gene, possibly because of a read error. The V call is TRBV29-1, the J call TRBJ1-1, with 9 bases aligning to TRBD1. The CDR3 consists of 11 residues. Germline CDR1 SQVTM, CDR2 ANQGSEA. The CDR3 DNA follows: TGCAGCGTGGACAGGGGCACTGGAGCTTTCTTT. Its translation is CSVDRGTGAFF.

There are many counts of this clonotype. The rearrangement joins TRBV30 to TRBJ2-7, with 10 bases matching TRBD2. CDR1 is GTSNPN, CDR2 SVGIG, per germline (reference sequence). J lost 3 bases, V lost 7 bases, and 18 bases had no gene match. This CDR3 spans 17 amino acids. CDR3 sequence reads: CASTFRGVTSGDYEQYF. CDR3 coding DNA: TGTGCCTCCACCTTCCGGGGTGTTACTAGCGGGGACTACGAGCAGTACTTC.

This clonotype was seen only a few times. This chain joins TRBV10-3 and TRBJ1-2; D not certain. This CDR3 has 13 residues. In germline, CDR1 is ENHRY, CDR2 SYGVKD. Trimming left V 0 bases short and J 8 bases short, with 10 bases between. The CDR3 nucleotides read TGTGCCATCAGTGAGTCGATGGGATACGGCTACACCTTC. Protein sequence: CAISESMGYGYTF.

Notes on this clonotype: One base away lies a much larger clone, so this may be a sequencing read error. This sequence joins TRBV6-1 and TRBJ2-1, with D possibly matching TRBD1 (6 bases). The V end was cut by 5 bases, the J end by 10 bases, with 21 bases between. Germline V gene lookup returns CDR1 MNHNS and CDR2 SASEGT. The CDR3 loop spans 15 amino acids. The CDR3 bases are TGTGCCAGCAGTCCTACGCTGGGGGCAGTGGACGAGCAGTTCTTC. Protein sequence: CASSPTLGAVDEQFF.

This clonotype appeared many times. The chain combines TRBV6-1 with TRBJ1-1; unclear D gene. Germline-derived CDR1 and CDR2 are MNHNS and SASEGT. Trimming pared 3 bases from V and 0 bases from J, leaving 5 bases between. CDR3 length equals 13 residues. The CDR3 DNA is TGTGCCAGCAGTGATATGGTGAACACTGAAGCTTTCTTT. Its protein product is CASSDMVNTEAFF.

In its sample, this clonotype was seen many times. The CDR3 loop is CASSLAGGYTEAFF. The CDR3 nucleotides are TGCGCCAGCAGCTTGGCAGGGGGGTACACTGAAGCTTTCTTT. The chain carries TRBV5-1 and TRBJ1-1; 7 bases line up with TRBD1. The CDR3 length is 14 residues. Germline-derived CDR1 and CDR2 are SGHRS and YFSETQ. The junction had 2 bases not matched to a gene; V was cut back by 0 bases and J by 3 bases.

This clonotype occurred many times. The chain combines TRBV27 with TRBJ1-4; D gene unclear. This CDR3 is built from 13 residues. V was shortened by 2 bases and J by 6 bases, with 7 bases between the two germline ends. Looked up from germline, CDR1 is MNHEY and CDR2 is SMNVEV (reference sequence). The CDR3 nucleotides read TGTGCCAGCAGTTTAGTAGGTTATGAAAAACTGTTTTTT. Protein product: CASSLVGYEKLFF.

The V and J genes are TRBV15 and TRBJ1-1; D ambiguous. The CDR3 has 12 amino acids. CDR1 is LNHNV, CDR2 YYDKDF, per germline (reference sequence). Trimming left V 0 bases short and J 7 bases short, with 6 bases between. CDR3 sequence (DNA): TGTGCCACCAGCAGAGATTCGCTTGAAGCTTTCTTT. This encodes CATSRDSLEAFF. The variable domain in full, completed from reference TRBV15 and TRBJ1-1, reads DAMVIQNPRYQVTQFGKPVTLSCSQTLNHNVMYWYQQKSSQAPKLLFHYYDKDFNNEADTPDNFQSRRPNTSFCFLDIRSPGLGDTAMYLCATSRDSLEAFFGQGTRLTVV.

This clonotype has at least ten counts. The chain combines TRBV11-2 with TRBJ2-2, with D perhaps matching TRBD1 or TRBD2 (6 bases each). V shed 5 bases and J shed 6 bases, with 16 bases lying between them. This CDR3 region has 15 residues. The germline V gene has CDR1 SGHAT and CDR2 FQNNGV. CDR3 sequence (DNA): TGTGCCAGCAGCCCGCACAGGGAGGAGGCCGGGGAGCTGTTTTTT. As protein: CASSPHREEAGELFF.

This chain uses TRBV20-1 with TRBJ1-1; D is ambiguous. Looked up from germline, CDR1 is DFQATT and CDR2 is SNEGSKA (reference sequence). This CDR3 has 14 amino acids. The ends were cut back, 2 bases at V and 2 bases at J, with 12 bases in the middle. CDR3 region: CSARFGPGNTEAFF. The CDR3 DNA sequence: TGCAGTGCTAGATTCGGCCCGGGAAACACTGAAGCTTTCTTT.

This clonotype was counted between two and nine times. V gene TRBV24-1 combines with J gene TRBJ2-1; 8 bases line up with TRBD2. Trimming at V came to 3 bases and at J to 0 bases, leaving 9 bases not matched to a gene. Looked up from germline, CDR1 is KGHDR and CDR2 is SFDVKD. This CDR3 has 18 residues. CDR3 in amino acids: CATSDRRTSSPSYNEQFF. CDR3 DNA sequence: TGTGCCACCAGTGATAGGCGGACTAGCTCGCCCTCCTACAATGAGCAGTTCTTC.

The table lists this clonotype with many counts. The rearrangement uses TRBV12-3 or TRBV12-4 and TRBJ2-1; 9 bases are a match to TRBD2. Trimming cost V 5 bases and J 1 base; bases outside gene matches: 15. CDR3 length: 19 amino acids. The CDR3 DNA reads as TGTGCCAGCAGTCCCCGTGTGGTAGCGGGAGATTTGTCCTACAATGAGCAGTTCTTC. Its translation is CASSPRVVAGDLSYNEQFF.

This clonotype was counted a few times. V usage is TRBV5-1 and J usage is TRBJ2-1; 10 bases fit TRBD2. The V gene's germline CDR1 is SGHRS and CDR2 YFSETQ. V lost 2 bases, J lost 2 bases, and 10 bases stayed unmatched. This CDR3 region has 18 residues. CDR3 bases: TGCGCCAGCAGCTTTGGACAGCTAGCGGGAGTCGCCTACAATGAGCAGTTCTTC. As protein: CASSFGQLAGVAYNEQFF.

This clonotype was seen only a few times. The V and J genes are TRBV27 and TRBJ2-7; D remains unclear. The CDR3 has 13 residues. The germline gives CDR1 MNHEY, CDR2 SMNVEV (reference sequence). Trimming shortened V by 0 bases and J by 5 bases, and 8 bases separated the two germline ends. CDR3 residues: CASSLSVRNEQYF. The CDR3, as DNA: TGTGCCAGCAGTTTATCGGTAAGGAACGAGCAGTACTTC.

This clonotype has ten or more counts. The V gene is TRBV7-9, the J gene TRBJ2-3, with D possibly being TRBD2 (6 bases). V lost 1 base and J lost 1, with 15 bases in between. CDR1 SEHNR and CDR2 FQNEAQ come from the germline V gene (reference sequence). The CDR3 has 17 residues. CDR3 coding DNA: TGTGCCAGCAGCTTAGTCCTTGGGGGAGGCGGCACAGATACGCAGTATTTT. Translated: CASSLVLGGGGTDTQYF.

This sequence joins TRBV7-9 and TRBJ1-6; no clear D gene. The V end lost 0 bases, the J end lost 7 bases, and 10 bases lay between the germline ends. Looked up from germline, CDR1 is SEHNR and CDR2 is FQNEAQ (reference sequence). The CDR3 is made up of 15 amino acids. The CDR3 reads CASSLAGSQNSPLHF. CDR3 DNA: TGTGCCAGCAGCTTAGCGGGTTCTCAGAATTCACCCCTCCACTTT.

A few counts support this clonotype. J is TRBJ2-3 and V is TRBV9, with TRBD1 as a possible D gene (6 bases). The germline V gene encodes CDR1 SGDLS and CDR2 YYNGEE. The CDR3 covers 14 residues. Trimming removed 3 bases from V and 2 bases from J, with 10 bases in between. The CDR3 DNA follows: TGTGCCAGCAGCGAGAGGGACATCACAGATACGCAGTATTTT. This codes for CASSERDITDTQYF.

In regard to this clonotype: A much larger clonotype is one base distant, so this may be a read error. This chain connects TRBV2 to TRBJ1-1; D possibly corresponds to TRBD1 (6 bases). The CDR3 consists of 15 residues. The germline V gene has CDR1 SNHLY and CDR2 FYNNEI. CDR3: CTSSEGGALNTEAFF. DNA for the CDR3: TGTACCAGCAGTGAAGGGGGAGCTTTGAACACTGAAGCTTTCTTT.

This clonotype was seen many times. The rearrangement uses TRBV3-1 and TRBJ1-6; D is unresolved. Germline CDR1 is LGHDT and CDR2 is YNNKEL (reference sequence). The CDR3 loop spans 15 amino acids. Trimming cost V 3 bases and J 7 bases, with 13 bases left between them. CDR3 sequence: CASSQFGIPNSPLHF. For the CDR3, the DNA is TGTGCCAGCAGCCAGTTCGGGATACCCAATTCACCCCTCCACTTT.